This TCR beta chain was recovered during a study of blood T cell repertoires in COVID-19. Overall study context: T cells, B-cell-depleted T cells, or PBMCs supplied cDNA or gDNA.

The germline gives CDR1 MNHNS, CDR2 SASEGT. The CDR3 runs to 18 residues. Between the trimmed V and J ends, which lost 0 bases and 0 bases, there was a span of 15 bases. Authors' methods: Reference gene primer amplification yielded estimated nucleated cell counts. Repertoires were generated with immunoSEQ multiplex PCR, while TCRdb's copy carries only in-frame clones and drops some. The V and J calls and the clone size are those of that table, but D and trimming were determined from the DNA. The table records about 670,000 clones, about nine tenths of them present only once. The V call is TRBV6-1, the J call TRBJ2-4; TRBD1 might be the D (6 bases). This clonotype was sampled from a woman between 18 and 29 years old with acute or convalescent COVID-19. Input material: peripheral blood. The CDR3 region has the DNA TGTGCCAGCAGTGAAGCCCGACAGGTCAATCTAGCCAAAAACATTCAGTACTTC. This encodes CASSEARQVNLAKNIQYF.